This entry is about one T cell receptor (beta chain). V trimming: 1 base; J trimming: 10 bases; junction bases outside the gene matches: 5. CDR3 length equals 15 residues. In germline, CDR1 is SGHAT, CDR2 FQNNGV. The data derive from a study of HIV-infected patients and healthy controls. MiXCR was run by TCRdb on the 5' RACE reads, yielding one entry per CDR3 protein. The sample lists roughly 68,000 distinct CDR3 sequences; roughly a fifth were seen once. Sequencing was carried out using CD4+ T cells from blood. This sequence joins TRBV11-2 and TRBJ2-1; 12 bases fit TRBD2. This receptor was obtained from a human donor in good health. CDR3 sequence (DNA): TGTGCCAGCAGCTTAGTCGCTACTAGCGGGGGGGAGCAGTTCTTC. It yields the protein CASSLVATSGGEQFF.